These T cell receptor beta chains were read from a single sample in a study of T-cell memory formation after mild COVID-19. TCRdb re-called the 5' RACE reads with MiXCR, one entry per CDR3 protein. The repertoire has some 210,000 distinct CDR3 sequences, about a sixth of them found once; the top ten carry 2.4%. The sequenced material came from PBMCs or a T cell subset sorted from them (not recorded which). The source of these receptors is an adult woman who had mild COVID-19 (a few samples of this study predate the infection). Cell type and time point are not known. The CDR3 runs from the conserved cysteine through the conserved F or W. The D gene is left open where the match is weak.

v_gene	d_gene	j_gene	CDR3aa
TRBV4-3	TRBD1	TRBJ1-4	CASSQHRGQNEKLFF
TRBV20-1	NA	TRBJ1-2	CSARANYGYTF
TRBV11-2	NA	TRBJ2-3	CASTPSPYTQYF
TRBV7-9	NA	TRBJ2-1	CASSRGQGNYNEQFF
TRBV9	NA	TRBJ1-2	CASSVDSYRDGYTF
TRBV7-3	NA	TRBJ1-1	CASSLTSGSDTEAFF
TRBV11-2	NA	TRBJ2-5	CASSLASGKETQYF
TRBV18	NA	TRBJ1-1	CASSRSGWNTEAFF
TRBV11-3	TRBD2	TRBJ2-2	CASSLQGLAGDGELFF
TRBV11-1	TRBD2	TRBJ2-7	CASSSARTSGRRSYEQYF
TRBV18	NA	TRBJ1-5	CASSPIQTGLNQPQHF
TRBV6-5	TRBD1	TRBJ2-7	CASRGNRDRWDYEQYF
TRBV7-9	NA	TRBJ1-1	CASSLSNTEAFF
TRBV7-2	NA	TRBJ1-1	CASSFDIFRPTTNTEAFF
TRBV29-1	NA	TRBJ1-5	CSVSAGNQPQHF
TRBV27	TRBD1	TRBJ1-1	CASSLVRGLKNTEAFF
TRBV4-2	NA	TRBJ1-1	CSSSQDPRNTEAFF
TRBV9	NA	TRBJ2-2	CASSVELVWGIGELFF
TRBV20-1	NA	TRBJ2-3	CSARDSSGRTDTQYF
TRBV5-4	TRBD1	TRBJ2-1	CASSSPTGDNEQFF
TRBV7-3	NA	TRBJ2-1	CASSPLGINEQFF
TRBV5-1	NA	TRBJ2-3	CASSFDRDTQYF
TRBV29-1	TRBD1	TRBJ1-2	CSVHRQQGASDGYTF
TRBV4-2	NA	TRBJ2-7	CASSQAPTGREQYF
TRBV15	TRBD1	TRBJ2-7	CATSSGTGRYEQYF
TRBV20-1	NA	TRBJ2-2	CSARAWAAGVNGELFF
TRBV7-2	NA	TRBJ1-2	CASSPYRLNYGYTF
TRBV5-4	TRBD2	TRBJ2-1	CASSLLAGRINEQFF
TRBV18	TRBD1	TRBJ2-7	CASSPNRGVSRNYEQYF
TRBV9	NA	TRBJ1-4	CASSVAAAGSEKLFF
TRBV6-5	TRBD2	TRBJ2-1	CASSYSSGRSDEQFF
TRBV3-1	NA	TRBJ2-1	CASSQIADSYNEQFF
TRBV10-3	NA	TRBJ1-2	CAIRIDAGLFPTGYTF
TRBV27	TRBD2	TRBJ2-3	CASPKVAGACEDTQYF
TRBV11-2	TRBD1	TRBJ1-1	CASTAGTGDTEAFF
TRBV20-1	TRBD2	TRBJ2-1	CSAPPGLAYNEQFF
TRBV7-6	NA	TRBJ2-3	CASSSPRGRYTDTQYF
TRBV20-1	TRBD1	TRBJ2-4	CSATTPIRQGKAKNIQYF
TRBV12-3/TRBV12-4	TRBD1	TRBJ2-7	CASRYSTGDYYEQYF
TRBV11-2	TRBD2	TRBJ2-3	CASPLPKASGRNGTDTQYF